This TCR beta chain came from a study of blood T cell repertoires in COVID-19. Overall study context: From T cells, B-cell-depleted T cells, or PBMCs came the material, which was cDNA or gDNA.

Generated by immunoSEQ multiplex PCR, the TCRdb table keeps only in-frame clones and is missing some. The table shows 300,000 to 400,000 clones, with roughly 91% occurring only once. Germline loops: CDR1 DFQATT, CDR2 SNEGSKA (reference sequence). The CDR3 runs 15 residues. Trimming left V 3 bases short and J 4 bases short, with 18 bases between. Sequences were obtained from peripheral blood. The sequence was collected from a man over 45 with active or convalescent COVID-19. The chain has TRBV20-1 and TRBJ1-2; D not resolved. In DNA, the CDR3 is TGCAGTGCTAGTAGCCTAGCCTCTCGGGTCTATGGCTACACCTTC. Its translation: CSASSLASRVYGYTF.